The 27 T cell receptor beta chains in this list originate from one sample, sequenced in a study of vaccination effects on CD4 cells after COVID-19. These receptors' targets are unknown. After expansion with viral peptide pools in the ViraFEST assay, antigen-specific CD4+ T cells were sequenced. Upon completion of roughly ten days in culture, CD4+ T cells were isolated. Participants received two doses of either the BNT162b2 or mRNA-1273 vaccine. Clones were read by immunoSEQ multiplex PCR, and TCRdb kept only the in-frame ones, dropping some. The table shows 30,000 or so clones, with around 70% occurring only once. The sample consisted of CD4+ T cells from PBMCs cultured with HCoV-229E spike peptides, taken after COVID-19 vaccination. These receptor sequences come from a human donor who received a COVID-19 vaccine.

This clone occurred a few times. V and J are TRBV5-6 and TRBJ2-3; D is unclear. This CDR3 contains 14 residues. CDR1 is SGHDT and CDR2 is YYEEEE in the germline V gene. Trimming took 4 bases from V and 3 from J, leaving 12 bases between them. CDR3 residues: CASSPPALTDTQYF. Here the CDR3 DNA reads TGTGCCAGCAGCCCACCCGCCTTAACAGATACGCAGTATTTT.

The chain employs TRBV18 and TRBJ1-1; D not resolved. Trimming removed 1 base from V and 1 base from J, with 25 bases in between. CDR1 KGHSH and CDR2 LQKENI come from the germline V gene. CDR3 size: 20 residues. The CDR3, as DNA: TGTGCCAGCTCACCACTCGCCCGGAGCGGTGGGCGAAGTGGGAACACTGAAGCTTTCTTT. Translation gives CASSPLARSGGRSGNTEAFF.

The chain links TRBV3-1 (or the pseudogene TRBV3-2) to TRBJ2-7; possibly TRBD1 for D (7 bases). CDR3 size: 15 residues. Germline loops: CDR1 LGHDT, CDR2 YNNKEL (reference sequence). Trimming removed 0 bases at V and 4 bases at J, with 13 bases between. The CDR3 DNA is TGTGCCAGCAGCCAAGAGGGGGGACAGATTTACGAGCAGTACTTC. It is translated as CASSQEGGQIYEQYF.

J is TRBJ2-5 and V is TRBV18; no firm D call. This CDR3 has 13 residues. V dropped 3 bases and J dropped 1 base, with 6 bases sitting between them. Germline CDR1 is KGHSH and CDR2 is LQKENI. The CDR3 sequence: CASSPGTQETQYF. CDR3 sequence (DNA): TGTGCCAGCTCACCCGGCACCCAAGAGACCCAGTACTTC.

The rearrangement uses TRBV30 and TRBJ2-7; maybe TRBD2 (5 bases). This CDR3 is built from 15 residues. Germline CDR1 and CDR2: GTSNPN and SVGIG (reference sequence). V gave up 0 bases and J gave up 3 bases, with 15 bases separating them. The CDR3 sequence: CAWSVLPGDDYEQYF. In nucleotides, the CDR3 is TGTGCCTGGAGTGTACTCCCCGGGGATGACTACGAGCAGTACTTC.

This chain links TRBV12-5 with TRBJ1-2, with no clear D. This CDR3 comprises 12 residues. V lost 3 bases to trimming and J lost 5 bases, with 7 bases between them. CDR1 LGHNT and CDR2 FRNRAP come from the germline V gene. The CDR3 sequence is CASGFSEYGYTF. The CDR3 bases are TGTGCTAGTGGTTTTTCAGAGTATGGCTACACCTTC.

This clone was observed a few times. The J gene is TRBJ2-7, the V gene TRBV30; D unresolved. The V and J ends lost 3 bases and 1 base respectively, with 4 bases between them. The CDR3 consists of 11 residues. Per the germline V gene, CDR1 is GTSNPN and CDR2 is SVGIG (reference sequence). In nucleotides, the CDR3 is TGTGCCTGGAGGCAGTCCTACGAGCAGTACTTC. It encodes CAWRQSYEQYF.

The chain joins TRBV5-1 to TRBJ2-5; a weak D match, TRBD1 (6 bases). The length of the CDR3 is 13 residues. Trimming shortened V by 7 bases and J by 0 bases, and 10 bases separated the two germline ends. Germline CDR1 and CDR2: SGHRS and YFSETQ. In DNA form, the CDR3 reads TGCGCCAGCGGTTCAGGGGACCAAGAGACCCAGTACTTC. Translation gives CASGSGDQETQYF.

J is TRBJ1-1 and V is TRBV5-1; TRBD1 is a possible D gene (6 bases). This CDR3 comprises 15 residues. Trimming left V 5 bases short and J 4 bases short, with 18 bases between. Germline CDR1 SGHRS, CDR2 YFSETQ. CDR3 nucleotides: TGCGCCAGCAGTATATCAGGGGCGGGTGGCACTGAAGCTTTCTTT. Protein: CASSISGAGGTEAFF.

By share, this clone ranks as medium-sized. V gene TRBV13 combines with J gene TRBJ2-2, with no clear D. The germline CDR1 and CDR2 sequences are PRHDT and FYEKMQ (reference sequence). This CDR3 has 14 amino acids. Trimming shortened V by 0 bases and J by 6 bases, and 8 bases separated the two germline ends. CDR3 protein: CASSLGRPAGELFF. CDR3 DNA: TGTGCCAGCAGCTTAGGGCGGCCCGCCGGGGAGCTGTTTTTT.

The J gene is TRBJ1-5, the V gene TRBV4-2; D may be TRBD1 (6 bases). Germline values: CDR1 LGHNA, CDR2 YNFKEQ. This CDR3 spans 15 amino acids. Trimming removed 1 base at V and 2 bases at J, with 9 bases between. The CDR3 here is CASSQVGGRNQPQHF. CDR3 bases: TGTGCCAGCAGCCAAGTGGGGGGCCGCAATCAGCCCCAGCATTTT.

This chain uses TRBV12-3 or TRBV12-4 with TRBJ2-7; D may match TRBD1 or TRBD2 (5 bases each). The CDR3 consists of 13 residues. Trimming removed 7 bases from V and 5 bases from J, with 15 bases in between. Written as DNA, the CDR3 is TGTGCCAGCACCTCGAGGGGTTTCCACGAGCAGTACTTC. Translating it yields CASTSRGFHEQYF.

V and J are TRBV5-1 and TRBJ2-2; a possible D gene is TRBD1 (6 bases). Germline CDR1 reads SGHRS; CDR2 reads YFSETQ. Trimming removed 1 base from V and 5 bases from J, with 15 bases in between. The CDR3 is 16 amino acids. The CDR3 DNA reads TGCGCCAGCAGCTTGCTGGGGACACTGGGGACCGGGGAGCTGTTTTTT. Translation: CASSLLGTLGTGELFF.

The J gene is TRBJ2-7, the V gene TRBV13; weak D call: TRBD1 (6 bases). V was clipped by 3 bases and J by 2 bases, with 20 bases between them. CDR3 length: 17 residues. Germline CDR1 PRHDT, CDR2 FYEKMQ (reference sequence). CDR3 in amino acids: CASSFAHRTVRAYEQYF. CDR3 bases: TGTGCCAGCAGCTTTGCCCACAGGACAGTTCGGGCCTACGAGCAGTACTTC.

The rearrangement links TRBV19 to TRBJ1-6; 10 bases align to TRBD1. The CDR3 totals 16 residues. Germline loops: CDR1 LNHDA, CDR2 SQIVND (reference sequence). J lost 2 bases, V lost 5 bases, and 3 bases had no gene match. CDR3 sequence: CASSSGQGTYNSPLHF. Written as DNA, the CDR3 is TGTGCCAGTAGTTCGGGACAGGGGACCTATAATTCACCCCTCCACTTT.

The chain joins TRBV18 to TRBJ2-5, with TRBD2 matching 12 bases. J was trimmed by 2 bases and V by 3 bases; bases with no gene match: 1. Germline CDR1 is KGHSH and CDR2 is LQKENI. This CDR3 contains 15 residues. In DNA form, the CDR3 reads TGTGCCAGCTCACCTGGGACTAGCGGGCAAGAGACCCAGTACTTC. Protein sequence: CASSPGTSGQETQYF.

DNA for the CDR3: TGTGCCAGCGCTTATACTTCGGGACAGGGGAATAGCAATCAGCCCCAGCATTTT. Translated: CASAYTSGQGNSNQPQHF. The rearrangement uses TRBV21-1 and TRBJ1-5; TRBD1, the table's D call, lacks a check against the DNA. TRBV21-1 is designated a pseudogene. The CDR3 runs 18 residues.

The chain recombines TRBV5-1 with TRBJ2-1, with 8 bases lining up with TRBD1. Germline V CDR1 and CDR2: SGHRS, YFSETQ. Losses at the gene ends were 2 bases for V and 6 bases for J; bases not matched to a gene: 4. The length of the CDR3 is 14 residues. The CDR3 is CASSFDRGSNEQFF. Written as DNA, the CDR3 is TGCGCCAGCAGCTTTGACAGGGGTAGCAATGAGCAGTTCTTC.

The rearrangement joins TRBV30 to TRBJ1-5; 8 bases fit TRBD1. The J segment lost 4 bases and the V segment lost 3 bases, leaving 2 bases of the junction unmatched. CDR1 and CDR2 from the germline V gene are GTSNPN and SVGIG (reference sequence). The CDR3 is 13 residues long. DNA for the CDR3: TGTGCCTGGAGCGGACAGGGAAATCAGCCCCAGCATTTT. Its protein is CAWSGQGNQPQHF.

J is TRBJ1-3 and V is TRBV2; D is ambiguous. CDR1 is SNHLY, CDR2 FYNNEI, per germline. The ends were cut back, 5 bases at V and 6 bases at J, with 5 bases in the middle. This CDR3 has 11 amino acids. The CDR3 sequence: CASSMENTIYF. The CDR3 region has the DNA TGTGCCAGCAGTATGGAAAACACCATATATTTT.

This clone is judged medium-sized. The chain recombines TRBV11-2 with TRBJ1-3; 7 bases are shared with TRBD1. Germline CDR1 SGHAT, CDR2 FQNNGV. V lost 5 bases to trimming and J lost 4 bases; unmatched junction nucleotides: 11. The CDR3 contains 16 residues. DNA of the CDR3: TGTGCCAGCAGCGGAGGACAGGTGTTACACGGAAACACCATATATTTT. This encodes CASSGGQVLHGNTIYF.

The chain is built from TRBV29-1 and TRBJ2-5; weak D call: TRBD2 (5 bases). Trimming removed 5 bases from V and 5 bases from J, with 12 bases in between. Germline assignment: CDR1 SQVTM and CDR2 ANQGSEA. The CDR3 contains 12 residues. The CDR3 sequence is CSVLPERETQYF. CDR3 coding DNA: TGCAGCGTTCTGCCGGAGCGGGAGACCCAGTACTTC.

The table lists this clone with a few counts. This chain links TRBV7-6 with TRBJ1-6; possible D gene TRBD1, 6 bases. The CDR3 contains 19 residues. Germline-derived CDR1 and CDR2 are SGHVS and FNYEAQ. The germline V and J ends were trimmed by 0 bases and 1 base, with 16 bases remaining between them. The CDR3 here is CASSLASGVIRSYNSPLHF. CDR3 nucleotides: TGTGCCAGCAGCTTAGCTTCAGGGGTAATTAGGTCCTATAATTCACCCCTCCACTTT.

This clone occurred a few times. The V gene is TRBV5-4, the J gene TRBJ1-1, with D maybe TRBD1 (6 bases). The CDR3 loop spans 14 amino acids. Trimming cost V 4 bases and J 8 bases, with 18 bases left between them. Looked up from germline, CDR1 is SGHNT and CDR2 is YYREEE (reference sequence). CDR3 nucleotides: TGTGCCAGCAGCATACAGGGAGTGCGGCGAGAAGCTTTCTTT. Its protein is CASSIQGVRREAFF.

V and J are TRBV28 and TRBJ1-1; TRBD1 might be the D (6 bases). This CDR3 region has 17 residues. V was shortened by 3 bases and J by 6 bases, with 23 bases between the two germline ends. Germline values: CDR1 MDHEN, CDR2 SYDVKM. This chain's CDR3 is CASSLAGEVGMISEAFF. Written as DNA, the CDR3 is TGTGCCAGCAGTTTGGCAGGGGAGGTTGGGATGATCTCTGAAGCTTTCTTT.

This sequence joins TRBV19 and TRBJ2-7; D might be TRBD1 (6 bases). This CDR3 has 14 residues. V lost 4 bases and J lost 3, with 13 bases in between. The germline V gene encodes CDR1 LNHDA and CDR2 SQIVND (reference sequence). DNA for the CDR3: TGTGCCAGTAGTAGGCAGGGGCTCGACTACGAGCAGTACTTC. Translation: CASSRQGLDYEQYF.

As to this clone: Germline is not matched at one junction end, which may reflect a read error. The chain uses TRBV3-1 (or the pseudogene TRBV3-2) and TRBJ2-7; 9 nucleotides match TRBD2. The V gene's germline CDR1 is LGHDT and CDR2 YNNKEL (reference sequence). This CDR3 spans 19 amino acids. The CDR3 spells CASSQGPGTSRLRSYEQYF. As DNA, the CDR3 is TGTGCCAGCAGCCAAGGTCCCGGGACTAGCCGACTTCGGTCCTACGAGCAGTACTTT.